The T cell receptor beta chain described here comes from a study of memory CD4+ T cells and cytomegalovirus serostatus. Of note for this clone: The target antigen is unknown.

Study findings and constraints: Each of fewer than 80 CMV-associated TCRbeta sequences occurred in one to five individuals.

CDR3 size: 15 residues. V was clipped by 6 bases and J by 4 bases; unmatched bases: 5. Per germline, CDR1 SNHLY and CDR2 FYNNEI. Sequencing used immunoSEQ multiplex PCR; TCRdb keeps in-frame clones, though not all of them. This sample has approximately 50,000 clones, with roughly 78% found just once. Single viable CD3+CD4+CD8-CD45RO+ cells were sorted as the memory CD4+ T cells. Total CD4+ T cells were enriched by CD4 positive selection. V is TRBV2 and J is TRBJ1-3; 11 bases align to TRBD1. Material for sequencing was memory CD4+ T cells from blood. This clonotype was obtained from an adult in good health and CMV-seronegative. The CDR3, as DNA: TGTGCCAGCAGCCCGGACAGGGGGCGCGGAAACACCATATATTTT. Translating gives CASSPDRGRGNTIYF.